The source of this T cell receptor beta chain is a study of control samples from healthy donors and cancer patients. Measured with immunoSEQ multiplex PCR; TCRdb has only the in-frame clones, and not every one. The sample records approximately 94,000 clones, about 88% being singletons. The CDR3 contains 15 residues. The germline V gene encodes CDR1 MDHEN and CDR2 SYDVKM. V lost 8 bases to trimming and J lost 5 bases, with 18 bases between them. The sequence derives from a woman between 50 and 59 years old in good health. The specimen was blood. The chain couples TRBV28 to TRBJ1-4; D may be TRBD1 (5 bases). This CDR3 is CASLSPRGPNEKLFF. CDR3 nucleotides: TGTGCCAGCTTGTCCCCCCGGGGACCGAATGAAAAACTGTTTTTT.